Presented here are 15 T cell receptor beta chains from one specimen sequenced in a study of blood T cell repertoires in COVID-19. This table comes from immunoSEQ multiplex PCR, and its TCRdb copy is limited to in-frame clones, with some not included. The sample lists roughly 220,000 clones, about 85% occurring once. Sequenced input: peripheral blood. Receptors originate from a woman aged 45-65 years with COVID-19, enrolled during active disease.

The V call is TRBV19, the J call TRBJ1-5; D is unclear. The germline CDR1 and CDR2 sequences are LNHDA and SQIVND (reference sequence). The CDR3 totals 12 residues. V was shortened by 5 bases and J by 11 bases, with 13 bases between the two germline ends. In nucleotides, the CDR3 is TGTGCCAGTAGTTTCCGGGGATCTGCCCAGCATTTT. This gives the protein CASSFRGSAQHF. Full variable domain (remainder filled in from reference TRBV19 and TRBJ1-5): DGGITQSPKYLFRKEGQNVTLSCEQNLNHDAMYWYRQDPGQGLRLIYYSQIVNDFQKGDIAEGYSVSREKKESFPLTVTSAQKNPTAFYLCASSFRGSAQHFGDGTRLSIL.

V and J are TRBV5-1 and TRBJ2-3; D remains unclear. CDR3 length: 13 amino acids. CDR1 and CDR2 from the germline V gene are SGHRS and YFSETQ. Trimming left V 0 bases short and J 5 bases short, with 7 bases between. The CDR3 DNA reads as TGCGCCAGCAGCTTGGAGTCAGAAGATACGCAGTATTTT. As protein: CASSLESEDTQYF.

The CDR3 here is CASSPPLRREHGYTF. The CDR3 DNA is TGTGCCAGCAGCCCCCCTCTGCGAAGGGAGCATGGCTACACCTTC. The J gene is TRBJ1-2, the V gene TRBV5-8; D unclear. The V end lost 4 bases, the J end lost 6 bases, and 19 bases lay between the germline ends. The CDR3 sequence is 15 residues long. Germline V gene data show CDR1 as SGHTS and CDR2 as YDEGEE.

This sequence joins TRBV12-3 or TRBV12-4 and TRBJ1-2; perhaps TRBD1 as D (5 bases). The V end lost 3 bases, the J end lost 6 bases, and 11 bases lay between the germline ends. The CDR3 has 13 residues. In nucleotides, the CDR3 is TGTGCCAGCAGTTTTAGGGGTGGGGATGGCTACACCTTC. This encodes CASSFRGGDGYTF.

The V gene is TRBV28, the J gene TRBJ2-7; D perhaps matches TRBD1 (6 bases). The V and J ends lost 5 bases and 7 bases respectively, with 15 bases between them. This CDR3 is built from 13 residues. Germline-derived CDR1 and CDR2 are MDHEN and SYDVKM. CDR3 region: CASSPRQDKEQYV. The DNA for the CDR3 is TGTGCCAGCAGTCCTCGACAGGATAAAGAGCAGTACGTC.

The chain combines TRBV2 with TRBJ2-3, with a tentative D call TRBD1 (6 bases). Trimming stripped 7 bases from V and 3 bases from J, with 17 bases between. The CDR3 runs 15 residues. Germline-derived CDR1 and CDR2 are SNHLY and FYNNEI. The CDR3 protein is CASNQGMSWTDTQYF. CDR3 DNA: TGTGCCAGCAATCAGGGGATGAGTTGGACAGATACGCAGTATTTT.

This chain uses TRBV11-1 with TRBJ1-2, with D perhaps matching TRBD1 (6 bases). Germline V CDR1 and CDR2: SGHAT, FQDESV (reference sequence). Trimming took off 5 bases at V and 8 bases at J, with 18 bases between the two ends. The CDR3 is 14 amino acids. CDR3 sequence: CASSVTGKGEGYTF. The DNA of the CDR3 is TGTGCCAGCAGCGTCACAGGGAAAGGGGAGGGCTACACCTTC.

This CDR3 reads CASSLEPDSYYNEQFF. The CDR3 DNA follows: TGTGCCAGCAGCTTAGAACCGGACAGTTACTACAATGAGCAGTTCTTC. The rearrangement uses TRBV11-2 and TRBJ2-1; perhaps TRBD1 as D (6 bases). Trimming took 0 bases from V and 3 from J, leaving 12 bases between them. The CDR3 runs to 16 residues. The germline gives CDR1 SGHAT, CDR2 FQNNGV. The variable domain in full, completed from reference TRBV11-2 and TRBJ2-1, reads EAGVAQSPRYKIIEKRQSVAFWCNPISGHATLYWYQQILGQGPKLLIQFQNNGVVDDSQLPKDRFSAERLKGVDSTLKIQPAKLEDSAVYLCASSLEPDSYYNEQFFGPGTRLTVL.

This rearrangement joins TRBV7-9 to TRBJ2-3; no clear D gene. V dropped 4 bases and J dropped 1 base, with 9 bases sitting between them. This CDR3 contains 14 residues. Germline V gene data show CDR1 as SEHNR and CDR2 as FQNEAQ (reference sequence). DNA for the CDR3: TGTGCCAGCAGCTACGGAGAGGGCACAGATACGCAGTATTTT. It codes for CASSYGEGTDTQYF.

The chain employs TRBV3-1 (or the pseudogene TRBV3-2) and TRBJ2-2; D uncertain. Per germline, CDR1 LGHDT and CDR2 YNNKEL (reference sequence). There are 14 residues in the CDR3. The CDR3 region has the DNA TGTGCATGTGCGGCCCCCATTCAAGGCGGGGAGCTGTTTTTT. Its protein is CACAAPIQGGELFF.

The chain combines TRBV19 with TRBJ2-1; D uncertain. The V end lost 4 bases, the J end lost 2 bases, and 6 bases lay between the germline ends. This CDR3 has 13 residues. Germline V gene lookup returns CDR1 LNHDA and CDR2 SQIVND (reference sequence). In nucleotides, the CDR3 is TGTGCCAGTAGTACAACAACCTACAATGAGCAGTTCTTC. It translates to CASSTTTYNEQFF. The full variable domain, its missing parts supplied by reference TRBV19 and TRBJ2-1, is DGGITQSPKYLFRKEGQNVTLSCEQNLNHDAMYWYRQDPGQGLRLIYYSQIVNDFQKGDIAEGYSVSREKKESFPLTVTSAQKNPTAFYLCASSTTTYNEQFFGPGTRLTVL.

The chain combines TRBV5-4 with TRBJ2-1; weak D call: TRBD1 (8 bases). Looked up from germline, CDR1 is SGHNT and CDR2 is YYREEE (reference sequence). The CDR3 loop spans 16 amino acids. V shed 0 bases and J shed 4 bases, with 14 bases lying between them. The CDR3 DNA reads as TGTGCCAGCAGCTTGGACTACAGGGGGGGGTACAATGAGCAGTTCTTC. Its protein is CASSLDYRGGYNEQFF.

This CDR3 reads CAISLGSRGETQYF. In DNA, the CDR3 is TGTGCCATCAGTCTAGGGTCCAGGGGGGAGACCCAGTACTTC. The V gene is TRBV10-3, the J gene TRBJ2-5; TRBD1 agrees at 7 bases. CDR1 is ENHRY and CDR2 is SYGVKD in the germline V gene. The V segment lost 5 bases and the J segment 5 bases; nucleotides outside the gene matches: 8. The CDR3 totals 14 residues.

The CDR3 spells CASSLGGYEQYF. The CDR3 nucleotides are TGTGCCAGCAGCTTGGGAGGGTACGAGCAGTACTTC. V is TRBV5-6 and J is TRBJ2-7; TRBD2 is a possible D gene (5 bases). CDR3 length equals 12 residues. Germline assignment: CDR1 SGHDT and CDR2 YYEEEE. Trimming pared 0 bases from V and 4 bases from J, leaving 5 bases between.

This clone occurred once. This chain connects TRBV6-5 to TRBJ2-5; a possible D gene is TRBD2 (5 bases). V was pared by 2 bases and J by 1 base, with 5 bases between. Germline V gene data show CDR1 as MNHEY and CDR2 as SVGAGI. This CDR3 has 13 residues. This CDR3 is CASSYEGQETQYF. The CDR3 DNA follows: TGTGCCAGCAGTTACGAGGGCCAAGAGACCCAGTACTTC.